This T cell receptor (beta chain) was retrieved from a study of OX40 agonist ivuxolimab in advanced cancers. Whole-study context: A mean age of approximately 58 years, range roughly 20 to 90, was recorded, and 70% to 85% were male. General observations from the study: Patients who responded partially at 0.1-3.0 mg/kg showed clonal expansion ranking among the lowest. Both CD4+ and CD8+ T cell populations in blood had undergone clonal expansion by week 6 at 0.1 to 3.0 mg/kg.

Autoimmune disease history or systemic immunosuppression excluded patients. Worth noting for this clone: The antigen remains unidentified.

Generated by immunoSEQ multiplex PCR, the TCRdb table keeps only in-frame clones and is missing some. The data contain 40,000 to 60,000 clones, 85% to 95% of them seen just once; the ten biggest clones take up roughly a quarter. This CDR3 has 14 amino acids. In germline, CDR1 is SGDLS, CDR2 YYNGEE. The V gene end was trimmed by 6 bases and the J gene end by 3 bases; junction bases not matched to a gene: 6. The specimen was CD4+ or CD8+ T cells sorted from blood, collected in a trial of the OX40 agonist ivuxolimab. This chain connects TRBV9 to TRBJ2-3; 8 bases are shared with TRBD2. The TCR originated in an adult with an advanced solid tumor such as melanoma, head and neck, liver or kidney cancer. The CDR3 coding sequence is TGTGCCAGCACCCCCAGCGGGAGTACAGATACGCAGTATTTT. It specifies CASTPSGSTDTQYF.